These 21 T cell receptor beta chains share one sample of origin, sequenced in a study of blood T cells in healthy people across ages. Together with a sample-barcoded 5' primer, a J-beta primer mix was included in a second PCR lasting about 7 to 11 cycles. Each CDR3 protein is one row after TCRdb ran MiXCR on the 5' RACE reads. This table holds some 880,000 distinct CDR3 sequences, around 36% found once. Sequenced material: blood. The receptor source for this set is a young man in good health.

Many counts were recorded for this clonotype. The CDR3 here is CASSLQTQETQYF. The CDR3 DNA reads as TGTGCCAGCTCACTCCAAACGCAAGAGACCCAGTACTTC. The chain has TRBV18 and TRBJ2-5; no clear D gene. The length of the CDR3 is 13 residues. V lost 4 bases and J lost 2, with 8 bases in between. Germline V gene data show CDR1 as KGHSH and CDR2 as LQKENI. Using reference TRBV18 and TRBJ2-5 for the parts outside the CDR3, the full variable domain is NAGVMQNPRHLVRRRGQEARLRCSPMKGHSHVYWYRQLPEEGLKFMVYLQKENIIDESGMPKERFSAEFPKEGPSILRIQQVVRGDSAAYFCASSLQTQETQYFGPGTRLLVL.

The rearrangement joins TRBV12-3 or TRBV12-4 to TRBJ2-3, with D maybe TRBD1 (5 bases). The length of the CDR3 is 15 residues. V was pared by 3 bases and J by 6 bases, with 16 bases between. The CDR3 loop is CASSFSQGRSDTQYF. The CDR3 DNA sequence: TGTGCCAGCAGTTTTTCTCAGGGAAGATCGGATACGCAGTATTTT.

The chain is built from TRBV5-1 and TRBJ1-5; no clear D gene. Trimming cost V 4 bases and J 5 bases, with 13 bases left between them. The CDR3 runs to 14 residues. The germline gives CDR1 SGHRS, CDR2 YFSETQ. The CDR3 region is CASSPEPADQPQHF. The CDR3 nucleotides read TGCGCCAGCAGCCCGGAACCGGCCGATCAGCCCCAGCATTTT.

V gene TRBV7-2 combines with J gene TRBJ2-1; 7 bases are shared with TRBD2. There are 16 residues in the CDR3. Per germline, CDR1 SGHTA and CDR2 FQGNSA. The junction had 17 bases not matched to a gene; V was cut back by 2 bases and J by 13 bases. CDR3 in amino acids: CASSLLAAGLEETQFF. CDR3 in DNA: TGTGCCAGCAGCTTACTAGCGGCAGGGTTAGAAGAGACCCAGTTCTTC.

Only a few counts were recorded for this clonotype. This chain links TRBV27 with TRBJ2-1; 9 nucleotides align to TRBD1. J was trimmed by 3 bases and V by 10 bases; bases with no gene match: 4. The CDR3 is 13 residues long. CDR1 and CDR2 from the germline V gene are MNHEY and SMNVEV (reference sequence). CDR3 bases: TGTGCCACCGGACAGGGGTTCTACAATGAGCAGTTCTTC. It codes for CATGQGFYNEQFF.

This clonotype has just one count. Possible read error: a much larger clone is one base away. In this CDR3 the conserved last residue, phenylalanine or tryptophan, is missing, so a read error is likely. The chain couples TRBV12-3 or TRBV12-4 to TRBJ2-3, with D uncertain. Trimming shortened V by 3 bases and J by 0 bases, and 10 bases separated the two germline ends. The length of the CDR3 is 15 residues. The CDR3 nucleotides are TGTGCCAGCAGTTTCTTCGCCGCTAGCACAGATACGCAGTATTCT. As protein: CASSFFAASTDTQYS.

Note on this clonotype: This may stem from a read error, because a much larger clone lies one nucleotide away. The chain has TRBV4-3 and TRBJ1-6, with 7 bases aligning to TRBD1. The CDR3 contains 16 residues. CDR1 and CDR2 from the germline V gene are LGHNA and YSLEER. In nucleotides, the CDR3 is TGCGCCAGCAGCCAAGATCAGACAGGGACACGGACACCCCCCCACTTT. This sequence encodes CASSQDQTGTRTPPHF.

The chain links TRBV6-2 or TRBV6-3 to TRBJ2-1; possible D gene TRBD1, 6 bases. Germline loops: CDR1 MNHEY, CDR2 SVGEGT. Trimming took off 9 bases at V and 6 bases at J, with 18 bases between the two ends. The CDR3 is made up of 14 amino acids. The CDR3 coding sequence is TGTGCCAGTTCCCCCAGGGGAAGGTCCAATGAGCAGTTCTTC. It yields the protein CASSPRGRSNEQFF.

V usage is TRBV12-3 or TRBV12-4 and J usage is TRBJ2-1; D call uncertain. V was shortened by 5 bases and J by 10 bases, with 12 bases between the two germline ends. The CDR3 is 12 amino acids. The CDR3 reads CASSDAGYEQFF. CDR3 sequence (DNA): TGTGCCAGCAGTGATGCCGGCTACGAGCAGTTCTTC.

The table lists this clonotype with many counts. This chain connects TRBV20-1 to TRBJ1-2; D possibly corresponds to TRBD1 (5 bases). The germline V gene encodes CDR1 DFQATT and CDR2 SNEGSKA (reference sequence). The CDR3 totals 11 residues. CDR3 sequence: CSQTAGSGYTF. For the CDR3, the DNA is TGCAGCCAAACGGCAGGGAGTGGCTACACCTTC.

At least ten counts were recorded for this clonotype. This chain connects TRBV20-1 to TRBJ2-3; 7 positions match TRBD2. Germline loops: CDR1 DFQATT, CDR2 SNEGSKA (reference sequence). The CDR3 totals 13 residues. V lost 1 base to trimming and J lost 6 bases; unmatched junction nucleotides: 4. In DNA form, the CDR3 reads TGCAGTGCTAGAGTCCCCGGGGGGGATACGCAGTATTTT. Protein sequence: CSARVPGGDTQYF.

This rearrangement joins TRBV7-2 to TRBJ2-7, with 8 bases that match TRBD2. The CDR3 spans 15 residues. Trimming removed 1 base from V and 0 bases from J; junction bases left unmatched: 2. Germline-derived CDR1 and CDR2 are SGHTA and FQGNSA. This chain's CDR3 is CASSLDRGGSYEQYF. DNA of the CDR3: TGTGCCAGCAGCTTAGACCGGGGGGGCTCCTACGAGCAGTACTTC.

The chain couples TRBV14 to TRBJ2-2, with D maybe TRBD2 (6 bases). Germline-derived CDR1 and CDR2 are SGHDN and FVKESK. The CDR3 contains 15 residues. V was trimmed by 1 base and J by 6 bases, leaving 12 bases between them. CDR3 sequence reads: CASSQVGGRAGELFF. DNA for the CDR3: TGTGCCAGCAGCCAAGTCGGGGGTCGCGCCGGGGAGCTGTTTTTT.

Worth noting for this clonotype: At one end the junction does not follow the germline gene, possibly because of a read error. This chain links TRBV7-3 with TRBJ1-6; D ambiguous. Germline V lookup: CDR1 SGHTA, CDR2 FQGTGA. The CDR3 extends over 15 amino acids. The CDR3 protein is CASSLGGQVNSPLHF. The CDR3 region has the DNA TGTGCCAGCAGCTTGGGAGGCCAGGTCAATTCACCTCTCCACTTT.

This clonotype was observed at least ten times. The chain uses TRBV20-1 and TRBJ1-1, with D unclear. Trimming cost V 5 bases and J 1 base, with 5 bases left between them. Germline assignment: CDR1 DFQATT and CDR2 SNEGSKA (reference sequence). This CDR3 spans 11 amino acids. The DNA for the CDR3 is TGCAGTGCTCCTTCGAACACTGAAGCTTTCTTT. Amino acid sequence: CSAPSNTEAFF.

The chain recombines TRBV4-2 with TRBJ1-1, with 8 bases matching TRBD1. The V gene end was trimmed by 0 bases and the J gene end by 2 bases; junction bases not matched to a gene: 2. The CDR3 covers 15 residues. Germline V gene sequence: CDR1 LGHNA, CDR2 YNFKEQ. As DNA, the CDR3 is TGTGCCAGCAGCCAAGAAGACAGGGGAAACACTGAAGCTTTCTTT. It yields the protein CASSQEDRGNTEAFF.

Many counts were recorded for this clonotype. The J gene is TRBJ1-2, the V gene TRBV7-9; no clear D. This CDR3 is built from 13 residues. The V gene lost 6 bases and the J gene lost 6 bases, with 14 bases spanning the gap. CDR1 SEHNR and CDR2 FQNEAQ come from the germline V gene (reference sequence). The CDR3 DNA is TGTGCCAGCAGTTTACTCGGTGTGGATGGCTACACCTTC. It codes for CASSLLGVDGYTF.

The chain carries TRBV6-6 and TRBJ2-6; D not resolved. The germline CDR1 and CDR2 sequences are MNHNY and SVGAGI (reference sequence). With 4 bases removed from V and 0 bases from J, the gap between germline ends came to 7 bases. The CDR3 is 15 amino acids. CDR3 nucleotide sequence: TGTGCCAGCAGTTCCCGGATCTCTGGGGCCAACGTCCTGACTTTC. Amino acids: CASSSRISGANVLTF.

This sequence joins TRBV10-3 and TRBJ1-2, with 8 bases that match TRBD1. The CDR3 is 14 residues long. V dropped 0 bases and J dropped 4; count of bases not matched to a gene: 1. Germline CDR1 reads ENHRY; CDR2 reads SYGVKD. CDR3 sequence: CAISESGQVYGYTF. CDR3 nucleotide sequence: TGTGCCATCAGTGAGTCGGGACAGGTCTATGGCTACACCTTC.

The genes are TRBV24-1 and TRBJ2-2; no firm D call. The V and J ends lost 3 bases and 5 bases respectively, with 9 bases between them. The CDR3 consists of 14 residues. CDR1 and CDR2 (germline): KGHDR, SFDVKD. The CDR3 reads CATSDPDVTGELFF. In nucleotides, the CDR3 is TGTGCCACCAGTGATCCCGATGTTACCGGGGAGCTGTTTTTT.

Many counts were recorded for this clonotype. The V call is TRBV7-7, the J call TRBJ2-3, with D unclear. The V gene lost 5 bases and the J gene lost 3 bases, with 9 bases spanning the gap. The germline CDR1 and CDR2 sequences are SSHAT and FNYEAQ (reference sequence). The CDR3 is 13 residues long. The CDR3 region is CASSIGPTDTQYF. The DNA for the CDR3 is TGTGCCAGCAGCATCGGACCGACAGATACGCAGTATTTT.